Below, 11 T cell receptor beta chains from the same sample are listed, as sequenced in a study of T cells expressing NK-cell markers. TCRdb re-analyzed the 5' RACE reads; it lists each CDR3 protein once, without DNA. The sample data list about 260,000 distinct CDR3 sequences. The sequencing sample was made of blood T cells: a sorted CD56 or NKG2C T cell subset, CD4+ or CD8+ T cells, or bulk PBMC T cells (not recorded which). All receptors derive from a woman aged 18 to 75 in good health.

The chain links TRBV5-1 to TRBJ2-5. The CDR3 extends over 13 amino acids. Germline V gives CDR1 SGHRS, CDR2 YFSETQ. The CDR3 sequence: CASSLRVSETQYF.

The J gene is TRBJ2-2, the V gene TRBV12-5; with no DNA, the TCRdb D assignment of TRBD2 cannot be verified. The CDR3 length is 17 residues. CDR1 and CDR2 (germline): LGHNT, FRNRAP. CDR3 sequence: CASGLVPGLVTTGELFF.

The chain combines TRBV12-3 or TRBV12-4 with TRBJ2-7; TCRdb outputs TRBD2, but without DNA this stays unchecked. The CDR3 sequence is 14 residues long. The CDR3 reads CASSLSPRSYEQYF.

The chain links TRBV6-2 or TRBV6-3 to TRBJ1-1; TCRdb picks TRBD1, but there is no DNA to check that call. CDR1 and CDR2 from the germline V gene are MNHEY and SVGEGT. This CDR3 is built from 14 residues. The CDR3 sequence: CASHHRGTNTEAFF.

This sequence joins TRBV5-6 and TRBJ2-3; TCRdb names TRBD2, which stays unverified in the absence of DNA. The CDR3 sequence is 15 residues long. The V gene's germline CDR1 is SGHDT and CDR2 YYEEEE. CDR3 loop: CASTHQALAGDTQYF.

V usage is TRBV5-5 and J usage is TRBJ1-5. There are 15 residues in the CDR3. The germline CDR1 and CDR2 sequences are SGHKS and YYEKEE (reference sequence). The CDR3 region is CASSLARFPNQPQHF.

V and J are TRBV7-2 and TRBJ1-2; the TCRdb call, TRBD1, lacks DNA for checking. The CDR3 spans 14 residues. CDR1 and CDR2 from the germline V gene are SGHTA and FQGNSA. CDR3 region: CASSSRTGRYGYTF.

CDR3 protein: CASSKQGVSTDTQYF. The J gene is TRBJ2-3, the V gene TRBV7-2; the D call from TCRdb, TRBD1, cannot be confirmed without DNA. Germline loops: CDR1 SGHTA, CDR2 FQGNSA. There are 15 residues in the CDR3.

V usage is TRBV10-3 and J usage is TRBJ2-3; TCRdb returns TRBD2, unconfirmable since there is no DNA. Germline CDR1 is ENHRY and CDR2 is SYGVKD. CDR3 length: 15 amino acids. This CDR3 reads CATAAPSGSGDTQYF.

This sequence joins TRBV19 and TRBJ2-7; TCRdb proposes TRBD1, but this gene call is untestable without DNA. CDR1 LNHDA and CDR2 SQIVND come from the germline V gene (reference sequence). This CDR3 is 15 amino acids long. CDR3 region: CASSMGAGSRYEQYF.

The chain couples TRBV6-8 to TRBJ2-3; TCRdb's D gene call, TRBD2, goes unchecked for lack of DNA. CDR3 size: 16 residues. Germline V gene sequence: CDR1 MNHGY, CDR2 SAAAGT. CDR3 sequence reads: CASSTHLAGPTDTQYF.